The 6 T cell receptor beta chains given below trace back to one sample, sequenced in a study of CD8 T cells in ankylosing spondylitis. One entry per CDR3 protein results from TCRdb running MiXCR on the 5' RACE reads. Of approximately 180,000 distinct CDR3 sequences in the sample, around a sixth were seen once. Sequenced material: blood, either unsorted or a sorted T cell fraction (not recorded which). These receptors were taken from a male donor aged 10 to 30 with ankylosing spondylitis or in good health (not recorded which).

This chain connects TRBV7-9 to TRBJ2-2; 9 positions agree with TRBD1. The J segment lost 5 bases and the V segment lost 4 bases, leaving 5 bases of the junction unmatched. This CDR3 spans 15 amino acids. The germline V gene encodes CDR1 SEHNR and CDR2 FQNEAQ (reference sequence). CDR3 loop: CASSYGGTGTGELFF. The CDR3 region has the DNA TGTGCCAGCAGCTACGGGGGGACAGGGACCGGGGAGCTGTTTTTT.

In this sample, this clonotype turned up many times. The chain links TRBV5-6 to TRBJ2-6; perhaps TRBD1 as D (6 bases). The CDR3 loop spans 18 amino acids. Germline CDR1 reads SGHDT; CDR2 reads YYEEEE. V shed 2 bases and J shed 0 bases, with 15 bases lying between them. DNA of the CDR3: TGTGCCAGCAGCTTATTCGGACAGTTAGACTCTGGGGCCAACGTCCTGACTTTC. Translating gives CASSLFGQLDSGANVLTF.

This clonotype has ten or more counts. The chain links TRBV5-1 to TRBJ2-3; 11 bases are a match to TRBD1. Germline assignment: CDR1 SGHRS and CDR2 YFSETQ. V gave up 4 bases and J gave up 1 base; unmatched junction bases: 2. CDR3 length equals 15 residues. This chain's CDR3 is CASSPDRGRTDTQYF. CDR3 coding DNA: TGCGCCAGCAGCCCGGACAGGGGGCGCACAGATACGCAGTATTTT. The whole variable domain, filled in from reference TRBV5-1 and TRBJ2-3, reads KAGVTQTPRYLIKTRGQQVTLSCSPISGHRSVSWYQQTPGQGLQFLFEYFSETQRNKGNFPGRFSGRQFSNSRSEMNVSTLELGDSALYLCASSPDRGRTDTQYFGPGTRLTVL.

The chain uses TRBV29-1 and TRBJ2-5, with D possibly called TRBD1 or TRBD2 (6 bases each). The V end lost 1 base, the J end lost 5 bases, and 20 bases lay between the germline ends. Germline CDR1 reads SQVTM; CDR2 reads ANQGSEA. CDR3 length: 16 amino acids. The chain's CDR3 is CSVEGQGGPGFETQYF. Here the CDR3 DNA reads TGCAGCGTTGAAGGTCAAGGGGGGCCGGGATTTGAGACCCAGTACTTC.

The genes are TRBV6-5 and TRBJ2-2, with D unclear. V gave up 5 bases and J gave up 0 bases, with 4 bases separating them. The CDR3 has 13 residues. CDR1 is MNHEY, CDR2 SVGAGI, per germline. The CDR3, as DNA: TGTGCCAGCAGTGGACCGAACACCGGGGAGCTGTTTTTT. This translates into CASSGPNTGELFF.

There are many counts of this clonotype. The chain has TRBV7-3 and TRBJ2-3; the match to TRBD2 covers 8 bases. The ends lost 5 bases at V and 2 bases at J; junction bases unmatched: 6. Germline-derived CDR1 and CDR2 are SGHTA and FQGTGA. This CDR3 is 15 amino acids long. The CDR3 loop is CASSATSDYTDTQYF. The CDR3 bases are TGTGCCAGCAGCGCGACTAGCGATTACACAGATACGCAGTATTTT. Complete variable domain (other parts from reference TRBV7-3 and TRBJ2-3): GAGVSQTPSNKVTEKGKYVELRCDPISGHTALYWYRQSLGQGPEFLIYFQGTGAADDSGLPNDRFFAVRPEGSVSTLKIQRTERGDSAVYLCASSATSDYTDTQYFGPGTRLTVL.